This entry features one TCR beta chain sequence. Its antigen is unidentified. The sample comes from a study of cytomegalovirus exposure and HLA in healthy donors. The CDR3 length is 14 residues. Germline V gene data show CDR1 as SGHDN and CDR2 as FVKESK. V shed 4 bases, J shed 7 bases, and the junction held 7 bases outside the gene matches. Findings of the study overall: The authors listed about 170 TCR beta chains as cytomegalovirus-associated.

The protocol was immunoSEQ multiplex PCR, while the TCRdb copy is restricted to in-frame clones and leaves out a portion. The sample comprises over 200,000 clones, about nine tenths of which are singletons, and 1.5% to 2.5% rests with the top ten. The receptor was derived from a woman aged 18-29 years in good health and CMV-seropositive. Sequencing used PBMCs. J is TRBJ2-7 and V is TRBV14, with 10 bases aligning to TRBD2. In nucleotides, the CDR3 is TGTGCCAGCAGCCGAAGCGGGAGGGCCTGGGAGCAGTACTTC. This sequence encodes CASSRSGRAWEQYF.